The T cell receptor (beta chain) under discussion was sequenced for a study of T cell repertoires in cytomegalovirus infection. Study summary: The authors used CMV epitopes that were HLA-C-restricted (recently identified) and HLA-B-restricted (well studied).

Remarks on this clonotype: The antigen is undetermined.

TCRdb itself ran the reads through MiXCR, one entry per CDR3 protein. The repertoire includes about 920,000 distinct CDR3 sequences, approximately 31% of them detected once, and around an eighth sits in the top ten. Study-wide results and caveats: Dominating the ex vivo response were TCR beta clonotypes that were CMV-specific and HLA-C-restricted.

The CDR3 is 16 residues long. J was trimmed by 9 bases and V by 4 bases; bases with no gene match: 18. CDR1 and CDR2 (germline): DFQATT, SNEGSKA (reference sequence). The gene calls are TRBV20-1 and TRBJ2-3; 8 bases align to TRBD2. The receptor was derived from a human donor in good health (CMV status not recorded). Some clones in this sample may be carry-over from other donors' samples. The sequencing used cultured CD8+ T cells from PBMCs, collected from culture after CMV antigen stimulation. CDR3 nucleotides: TGCAGTGCTAAGCTGTTGAGCCCAGCGGGGGCTTGGACGCAGTATTTT. This sequence encodes CSAKLLSPAGAWTQYF.